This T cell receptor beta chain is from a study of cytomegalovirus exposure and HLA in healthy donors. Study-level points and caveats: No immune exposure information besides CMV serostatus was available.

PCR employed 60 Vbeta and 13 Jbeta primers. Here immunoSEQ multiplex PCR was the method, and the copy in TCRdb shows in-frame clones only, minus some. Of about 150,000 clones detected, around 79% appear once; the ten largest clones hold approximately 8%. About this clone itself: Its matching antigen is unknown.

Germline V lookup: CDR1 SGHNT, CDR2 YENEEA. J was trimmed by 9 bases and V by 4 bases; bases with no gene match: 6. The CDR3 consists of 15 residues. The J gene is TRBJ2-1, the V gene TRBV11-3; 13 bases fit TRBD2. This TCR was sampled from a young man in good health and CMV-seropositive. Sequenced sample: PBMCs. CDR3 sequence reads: CASSSGTSGIAEQFF. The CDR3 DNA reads TGTGCCAGCAGCTCCGGGACTAGCGGGATAGCTGAGCAGTTCTTC.